The 8 T cell receptor beta chains in this list originate from one sample, sequenced in a study of shared clonotypes between healthy human individuals. Repertoires were generated with immunoSEQ multiplex PCR, while TCRdb's copy carries only in-frame clones and drops some. The sample holds 2.3 million or so clones, more than 80% seen once. The sequenced sample consisted of naive CD4+ T cells from PBMCs. Documented subset: CD45RA+ positively selected. Receptors were obtained from a young man in good health. Some clones in this sample may be carry-over from other donors' samples.

CDR3: CASSLRLDSYEQYF. The CDR3 DNA sequence: TGTGCCAGCAGCCTTCGACTAGATTCTTACGAGCAGTACTTC. This rearrangement joins TRBV7-9 to TRBJ2-7, with D tentatively TRBD2 (6 bases). CDR1 is SEHNR and CDR2 is FQNEAQ in the germline V gene (reference sequence). CDR3 length equals 14 residues. V was cut by 5 bases and J by 4 bases, with 15 bases left in between.

The chain is built from TRBV5-5 and TRBJ2-1, with D maybe TRBD2 (6 bases). Germline V gene data show CDR1 as SGHKS and CDR2 as YYEKEE (reference sequence). Trimming cost V 0 bases and J 10 bases, with 14 bases left between them. The length of the CDR3 is 14 residues. CDR3 sequence reads: CASSLAPSAREQFF. DNA for the CDR3: TGTGCCAGCAGCTTGGCCCCTAGCGCGCGGGAGCAGTTCTTC.

The chain carries TRBV28 and TRBJ2-7; the match to TRBD2 covers 8 bases. The CDR3 totals 19 residues. The J segment lost 2 bases and the V segment lost 5 bases, leaving 20 bases of the junction unmatched. Germline V gene sequence: CDR1 MDHEN, CDR2 SYDVKM. The CDR3 nucleotides read TGTGCCAGCAGTACGCGGACTAGCCGTGGGGGGTCGGATACCTACGAGCAGTACTTC. Amino acids: CASSTRTSRGGSDTYEQYF.

The chain couples TRBV28 to TRBJ1-5; no clear D. From germline, CDR1 is MDHEN and CDR2 SYDVKM. The CDR3 length is 12 residues. The CDR3 region is CAAAGTNQPQHF. Here the CDR3 DNA reads TGTGCGGCCGCGGGAACAAATCAGCCCCAGCATTTT.

This clone was seen just once. The chain carries TRBV4-3 and TRBJ1-2; D call uncertain. V lost 0 bases to trimming and J lost 2 bases, with 10 bases between them. Germline values: CDR1 LGHNA, CDR2 YSLEER. The CDR3 has 15 residues. CDR3 protein: CASSQEVSANYGYTF. In nucleotides, the CDR3 is TGCGCCAGCAGCCAAGAGGTATCAGCAAACTATGGCTACACCTTC.

V usage is TRBV30 and J usage is TRBJ1-1; the D gene is possibly TRBD1 (6 bases). The germline V and J ends were trimmed by 3 bases and 3 bases, with 17 bases remaining between them. Per germline, CDR1 GTSNPN and CDR2 SVGIG (reference sequence). The CDR3 spans 15 residues. CDR3 coding DNA: TGTGCCTGGAGGAAGGGGGGTACGGTGGACACTGAAGCTTTCTTT. As protein: CAWRKGGTVDTEAFF.

V usage is TRBV27 and J usage is TRBJ2-7; 10 bases map to TRBD1. Germline V gene data show CDR1 as MNHEY and CDR2 as SMNVEV (reference sequence). Trimming at V came to 4 bases and at J to 4 bases, leaving 7 bases not matched to a gene. There are 15 residues in the CDR3. Written as DNA, the CDR3 is TGTGCCAGCAGTTCGTCCCGGGACAGGGGTTACGAGCAGTACTTC. Protein: CASSSSRDRGYEQYF.

Comments on this clone: Other DNA sequences from this sample encode an identical CDR3 as well. The chain uses TRBV28 and TRBJ2-6; TRBD1 matches at 8 bases. The CDR3 is 15 residues long. The germline gives CDR1 MDHEN, CDR2 SYDVKM. V lost 4 bases and J lost 4; bases outside the gene matches: 3. CDR3 bases: TGTGCCAGCAGTTCTCAGGGGGCCGGGGCCAACGTCCTGACTTTC. As protein: CASSSQGAGANVLTF.